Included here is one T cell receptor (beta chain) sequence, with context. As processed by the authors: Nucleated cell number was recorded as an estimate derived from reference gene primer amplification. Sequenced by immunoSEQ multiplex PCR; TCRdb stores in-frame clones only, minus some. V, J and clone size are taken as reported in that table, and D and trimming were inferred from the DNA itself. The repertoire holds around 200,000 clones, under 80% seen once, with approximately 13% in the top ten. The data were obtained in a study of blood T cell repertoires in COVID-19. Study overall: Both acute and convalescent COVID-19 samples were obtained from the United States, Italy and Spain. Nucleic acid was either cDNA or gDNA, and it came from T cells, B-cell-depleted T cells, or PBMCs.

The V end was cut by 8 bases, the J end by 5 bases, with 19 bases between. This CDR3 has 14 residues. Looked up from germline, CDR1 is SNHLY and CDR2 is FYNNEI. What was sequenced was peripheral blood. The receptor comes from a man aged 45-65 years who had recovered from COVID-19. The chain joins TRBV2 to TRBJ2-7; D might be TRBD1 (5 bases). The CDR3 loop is CASGDRSVLHEQYF. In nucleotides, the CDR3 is TGTGCCAGCGGCGACAGATCTGTACTCCACGAGCAGTACTTC.